This T cell receptor beta chain was sequenced for a study of cytomegalovirus exposure and HLA in healthy donors. Study details: Most donors, 70% to 85% of roughly 400 genotyped, fell in the Caucasian-associated ancestry cluster. Notes on the study in general: Sequencing depth across donors, presence/absence analyses assumed, was roughly uniform. Highly shared variants forming one cluster were likely a sequencing artifact. Analysis performed later found under 20,000 TCR beta sequences associated with HLA alleles at 0.05 false discovery rate.

About this clone itself: Its antigen is still unknown. One end of the junction does not line up with germline, which may come from a read error.

Primers: 60 Vbeta forward and 13 Jbeta reverse. Using immunoSEQ multiplex PCR, the repertoire was profiled, and TCRdb retains in-frame clones only, with some absent. The sample yields approximately 100,000 clones, approximately 82% seen once. The sequenced sample was PBMCs. This sequence originates from a man aged 35-49 years in good health and CMV-seronegative.

The CDR3 reads CSSSFGVSYEQYF. Here the CDR3 DNA reads TGTTCCAGCAGCTTCGGGGTCTCCTACGAGCAGTACTTC. The chain recombines TRBV7-9 with TRBJ2-7; D may be TRBD2 (5 bases). The CDR3 spans 13 residues. From germline, CDR1 is SEHNR and CDR2 FQNEAQ (reference sequence).